This T cell receptor beta chain was retrieved from a study of T cells in Graves' hyperthyroidism and ophthalmopathy. This clonotype came up many times. TCR beta CDR3 regions were amplified from RNA. Researchers ran a first-round RT-PCR on the TCR CDR3 using the HTBI primer set. TCRdb re-called the multiplex PCR reads with MiXCR, one entry per CDR3 protein. The top ten hold approximately 40% of the sample, which has 200,000 to 250,000 distinct CDR3 sequences, around 17% seen once. Looked up from germline, CDR1 is SGHTA and CDR2 is FQGNSA. CDR3 length: 16 residues. With V trimmed by 5 bases and J by 1 base, 10 bases remained unmatched.

This sequence joins TRBV7-2 and TRBJ1-1; 7 nucleotides align to TRBD1. Material for sequencing was blood. This sequence was found in a man aged 40-49 years with Graves' hyperthyroidism. CDR3 DNA: TGTGCCAGCAGCCCCAGGGTAGGGGGCGCGAACACTGAAGCTTTCTTT. It is translated as CASSPRVGGANTEAFF.